One sample yielded the 9 T cell receptor beta chains listed below, sequenced in a study of neurological immune-mediated disorders. From the 5' RACE reads, TCRdb called clonotypes with MiXCR, one entry per CDR3 protein. The sample has tens of thousands of distinct CDR3 sequences; approximately 5.9% are singletons. Input material: CD8+ T cells from blood. These receptors all stem from a man aged 18 to 35 in good health.

This clonotype was found many times. This sequence joins TRBV5-1 and TRBJ1-2; 10 bases map to TRBD1. V dropped 3 bases and J dropped 4; count of bases not matched to a gene: 9. The length of the CDR3 is 16 residues. Germline-derived CDR1 and CDR2 are SGHRS and YFSETQ. Here the CDR3 DNA reads TGCGCCAGCAGCTCTACCGGGACAGGGGTTTTCTATGGCTACACCTTC. It specifies CASSSTGTGVFYGYTF.

This clonotype was detected ten times or more. The chain is built from TRBV10-3 and TRBJ2-7; a possible D gene is TRBD2 (6 bases). CDR1 and CDR2 from the germline V gene are ENHRY and SYGVKD. Between the trimmed V and J ends, which lost 6 bases and 3 bases, there was a span of 12 bases. The CDR3 is 13 amino acids. The CDR3 coding sequence is TGTGCCATCAGCTGGGACGGGAGCTACGAGCAGTACTTC. Translated, it gives CAISWDGSYEQYF.

The sample holds many counts of this clonotype. In DNA form, the CDR3 reads TGTGCCATCAGCGACTTAAACACTGAAGCTTTCTTT. It yields the protein CAISDLNTEAFF. The chain couples TRBV10-3 to TRBJ1-1; D gene ambiguous. V dropped 6 bases and J dropped 2 bases, with 7 bases sitting between them. The CDR3 runs to 12 residues. Germline CDR1 reads ENHRY; CDR2 reads SYGVKD.

V is TRBV6-4 and J is TRBJ2-1, with a weak D call TRBD2 (6 bases). Trimming removed 2 bases from V and 4 bases from J, with 6 bases in between. Germline V gene lookup returns CDR1 MRHNA and CDR2 SNTAGT. The CDR3 is 13 residues long. The CDR3 DNA sequence: TGTGCCAGCAGTGACGGGACTTACAATGAGCAGTTCTTC. The encoded protein is CASSDGTYNEQFF.

This clonotype came up many times. V and J are TRBV5-4 and TRBJ1-2; D gene uncertain. The CDR3 totals 13 residues. Germline V gene sequence: CDR1 SGHNT, CDR2 YYREEE (reference sequence). The V gene lost 2 bases and the J gene lost 7 bases, with 12 bases spanning the gap. CDR3 sequence: CASSFWGSGGYTF. The CDR3 coding sequence is TGTGCCAGCAGCTTTTGGGGTTCTGGTGGCTACACCTTC.

This clonotype was recorded at least ten times. The rearrangement joins TRBV7-2 to TRBJ1-1, with D maybe TRBD1 (5 bases). This CDR3 is built from 14 residues. V dropped 6 bases and J dropped 7 bases, with 18 bases sitting between them. Germline-derived CDR1 and CDR2 are SGHTA and FQGNSA. The CDR3 bases are TGTGCCAGCAGTTCACACTTGGCAGGGAATGAAGCTTTCTTT. The encoded protein is CASSSHLAGNEAFF.

This clonotype was picked up many times. The chain joins TRBV7-2 to TRBJ2-3; D unclear. Germline loops: CDR1 SGHTA, CDR2 FQGNSA. The V gene lost 0 bases and the J gene lost 2 bases, with 6 bases spanning the gap. The CDR3 length is 14 residues. The CDR3 region has the DNA TGTGCCAGCAGCTTAGCGGGCGACACAGATACGCAGTATTTT. This sequence encodes CASSLAGDTDTQYF. Full variable domain (missing parts from reference TRBV7-2 and TRBJ2-3): GAGVSQSPSNKVTEKGKDVELRCDPISGHTALYWYRQSLGQGLEFLIYFQGNSAPDKSGLPSDRFSAERTGGSVSTLTIQRTQQEDSAVYLCASSLAGDTDTQYFGPGTRLTVL.

For the CDR3, the DNA is TGCAGTGCTAGAGATCGCCGGGACAGGGAGGACAACTATGGCTACACCTTC. The encoded protein is CSARDRRDREDNYGYTF. This chain joins TRBV20-1 and TRBJ1-2, with 9 positions matching TRBD1. Trimming at V came to 0 bases and at J to 2 bases, leaving 10 bases not matched to a gene. CDR1 and CDR2 from the germline V gene are DFQATT and SNEGSKA (reference sequence). The CDR3 is made up of 17 amino acids.

This clonotype was recorded many times. The chain recombines TRBV4-1 with TRBJ2-7, with D possibly TRBD2 on 5 matching bases. Germline CDR1 is MGHRA and CDR2 is YSYEKL. The germline V and J ends were trimmed by 4 bases and 3 bases, with 16 bases remaining between them. The CDR3 runs 15 residues. CDR3 coding DNA: TGCGCCAGCAGCCCTAACAGCGGTTTAGACTACGAGCAGTACTTC. It codes for CASSPNSGLDYEQYF.